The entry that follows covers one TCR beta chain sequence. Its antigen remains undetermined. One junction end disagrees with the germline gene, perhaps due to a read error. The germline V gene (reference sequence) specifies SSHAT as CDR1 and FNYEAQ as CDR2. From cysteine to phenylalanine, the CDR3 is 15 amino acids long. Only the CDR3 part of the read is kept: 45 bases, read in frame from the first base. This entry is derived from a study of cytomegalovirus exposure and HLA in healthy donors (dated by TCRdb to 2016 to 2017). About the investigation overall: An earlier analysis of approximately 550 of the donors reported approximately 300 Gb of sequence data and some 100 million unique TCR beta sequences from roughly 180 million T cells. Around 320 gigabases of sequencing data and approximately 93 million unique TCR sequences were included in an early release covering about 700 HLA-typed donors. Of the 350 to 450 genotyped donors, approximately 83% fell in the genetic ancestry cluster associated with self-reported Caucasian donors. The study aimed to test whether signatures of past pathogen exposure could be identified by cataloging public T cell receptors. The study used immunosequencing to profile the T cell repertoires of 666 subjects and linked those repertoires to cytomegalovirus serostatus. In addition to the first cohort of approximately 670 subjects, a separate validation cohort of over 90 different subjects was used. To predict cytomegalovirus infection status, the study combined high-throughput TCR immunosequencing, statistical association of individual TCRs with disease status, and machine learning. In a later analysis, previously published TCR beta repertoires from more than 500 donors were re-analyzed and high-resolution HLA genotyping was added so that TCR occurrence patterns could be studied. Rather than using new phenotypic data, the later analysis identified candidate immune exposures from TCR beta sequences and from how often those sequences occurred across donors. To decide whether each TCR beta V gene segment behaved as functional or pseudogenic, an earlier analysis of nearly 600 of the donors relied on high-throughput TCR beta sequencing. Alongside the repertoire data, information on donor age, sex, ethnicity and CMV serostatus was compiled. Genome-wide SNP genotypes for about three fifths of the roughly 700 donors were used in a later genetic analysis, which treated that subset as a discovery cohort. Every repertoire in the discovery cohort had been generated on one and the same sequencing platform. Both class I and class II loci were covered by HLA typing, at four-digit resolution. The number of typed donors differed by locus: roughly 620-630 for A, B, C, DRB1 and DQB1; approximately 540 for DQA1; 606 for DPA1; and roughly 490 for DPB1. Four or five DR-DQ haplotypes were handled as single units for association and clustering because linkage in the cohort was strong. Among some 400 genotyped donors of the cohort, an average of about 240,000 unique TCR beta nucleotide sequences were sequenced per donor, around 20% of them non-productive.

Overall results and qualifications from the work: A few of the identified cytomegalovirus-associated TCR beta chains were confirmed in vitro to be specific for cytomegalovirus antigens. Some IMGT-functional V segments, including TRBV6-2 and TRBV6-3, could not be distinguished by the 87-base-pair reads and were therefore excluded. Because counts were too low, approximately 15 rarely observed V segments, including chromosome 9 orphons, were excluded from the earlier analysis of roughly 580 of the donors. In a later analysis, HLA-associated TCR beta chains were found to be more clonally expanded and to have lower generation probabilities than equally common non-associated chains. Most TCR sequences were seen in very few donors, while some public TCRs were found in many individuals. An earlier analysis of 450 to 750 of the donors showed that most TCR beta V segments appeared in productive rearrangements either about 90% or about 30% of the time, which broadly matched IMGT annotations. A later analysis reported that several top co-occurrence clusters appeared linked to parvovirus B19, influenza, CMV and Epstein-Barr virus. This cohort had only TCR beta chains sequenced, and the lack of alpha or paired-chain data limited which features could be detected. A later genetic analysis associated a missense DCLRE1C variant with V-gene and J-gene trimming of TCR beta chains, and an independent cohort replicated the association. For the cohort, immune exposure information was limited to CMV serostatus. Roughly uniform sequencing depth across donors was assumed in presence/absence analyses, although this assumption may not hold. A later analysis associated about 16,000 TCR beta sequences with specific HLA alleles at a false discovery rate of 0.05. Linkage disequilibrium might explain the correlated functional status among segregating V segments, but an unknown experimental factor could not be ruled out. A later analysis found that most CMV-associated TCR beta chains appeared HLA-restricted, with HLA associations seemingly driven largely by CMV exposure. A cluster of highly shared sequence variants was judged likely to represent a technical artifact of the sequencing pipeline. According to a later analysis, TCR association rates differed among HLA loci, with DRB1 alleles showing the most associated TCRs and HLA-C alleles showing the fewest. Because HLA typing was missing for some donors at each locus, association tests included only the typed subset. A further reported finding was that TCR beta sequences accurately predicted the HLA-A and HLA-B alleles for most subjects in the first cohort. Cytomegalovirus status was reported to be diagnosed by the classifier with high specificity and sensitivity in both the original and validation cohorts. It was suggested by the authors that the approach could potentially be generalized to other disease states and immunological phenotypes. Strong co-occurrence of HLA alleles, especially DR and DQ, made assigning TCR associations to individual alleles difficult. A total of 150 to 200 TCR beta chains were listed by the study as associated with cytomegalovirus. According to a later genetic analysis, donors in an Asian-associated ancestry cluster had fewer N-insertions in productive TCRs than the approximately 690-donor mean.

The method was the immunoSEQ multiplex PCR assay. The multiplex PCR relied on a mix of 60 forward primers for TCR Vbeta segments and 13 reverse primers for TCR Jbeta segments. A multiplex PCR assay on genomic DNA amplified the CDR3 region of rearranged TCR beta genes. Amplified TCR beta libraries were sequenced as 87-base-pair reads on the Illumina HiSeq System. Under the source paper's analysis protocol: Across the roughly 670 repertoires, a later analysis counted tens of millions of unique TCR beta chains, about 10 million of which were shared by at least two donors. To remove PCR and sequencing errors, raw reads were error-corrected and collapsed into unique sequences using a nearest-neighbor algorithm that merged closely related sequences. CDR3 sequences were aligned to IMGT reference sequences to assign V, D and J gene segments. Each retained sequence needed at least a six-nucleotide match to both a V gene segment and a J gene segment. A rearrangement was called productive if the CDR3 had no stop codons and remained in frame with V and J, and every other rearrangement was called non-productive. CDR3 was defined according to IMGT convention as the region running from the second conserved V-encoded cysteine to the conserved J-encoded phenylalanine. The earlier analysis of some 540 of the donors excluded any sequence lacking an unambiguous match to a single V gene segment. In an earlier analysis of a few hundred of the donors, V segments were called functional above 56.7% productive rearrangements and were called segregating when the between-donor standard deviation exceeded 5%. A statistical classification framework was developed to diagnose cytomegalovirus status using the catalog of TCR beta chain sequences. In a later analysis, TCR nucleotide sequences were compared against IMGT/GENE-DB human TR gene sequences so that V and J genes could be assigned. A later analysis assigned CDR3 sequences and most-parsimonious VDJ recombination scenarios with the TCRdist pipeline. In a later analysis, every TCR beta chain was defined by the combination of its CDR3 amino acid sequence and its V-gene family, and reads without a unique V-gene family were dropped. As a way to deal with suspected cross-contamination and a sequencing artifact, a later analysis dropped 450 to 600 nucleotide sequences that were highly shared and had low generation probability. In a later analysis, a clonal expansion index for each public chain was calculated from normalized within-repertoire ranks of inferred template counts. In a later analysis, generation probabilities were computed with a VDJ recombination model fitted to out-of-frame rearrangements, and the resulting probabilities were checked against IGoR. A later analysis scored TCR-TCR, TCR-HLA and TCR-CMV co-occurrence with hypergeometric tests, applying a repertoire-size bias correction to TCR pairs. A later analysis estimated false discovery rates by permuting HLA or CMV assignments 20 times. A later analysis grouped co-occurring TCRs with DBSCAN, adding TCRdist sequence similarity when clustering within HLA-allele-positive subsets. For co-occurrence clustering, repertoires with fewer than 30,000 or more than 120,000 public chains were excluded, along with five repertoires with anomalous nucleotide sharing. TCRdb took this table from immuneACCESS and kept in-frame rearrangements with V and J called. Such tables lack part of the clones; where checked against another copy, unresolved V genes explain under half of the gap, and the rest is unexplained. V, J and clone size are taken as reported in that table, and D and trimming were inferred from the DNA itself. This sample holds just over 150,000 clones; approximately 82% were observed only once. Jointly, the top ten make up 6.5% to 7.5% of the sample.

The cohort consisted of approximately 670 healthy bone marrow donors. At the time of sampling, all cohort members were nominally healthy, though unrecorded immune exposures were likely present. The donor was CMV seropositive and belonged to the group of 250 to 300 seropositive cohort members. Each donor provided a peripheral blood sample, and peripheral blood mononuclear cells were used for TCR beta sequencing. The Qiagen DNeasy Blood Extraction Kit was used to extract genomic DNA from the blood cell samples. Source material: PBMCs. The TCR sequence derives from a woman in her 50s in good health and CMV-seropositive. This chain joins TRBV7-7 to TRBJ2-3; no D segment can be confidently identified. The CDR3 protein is CASSLGQQGTDTQYF. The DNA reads TGTGCTAGCAGCTTAGGCCAGCAGGGCACAGATACGCAGTATTTT.